The rows below give T cell receptor beta chains drawn from one sample of a study of T cells after yellow fever vaccination. One entry per CDR3 protein results from TCRdb running MiXCR on the 5' RACE reads. This sample has fewer than 650,000 distinct CDR3 sequences, with around a fifth found just once. This sample comprised PBMCs, obtained roughly 23 days after the first yellow fever vaccination. Source of these receptors: a man aged 18 to 30 who received the YFV17D yellow fever vaccine. Both conserved end residues are part of each CDR3. The order of the fields is D gene, V gene, CDR3 length, J gene, clone size, CDR3 DNA, CDR3 protein. The D gene is left open where the match is weak. Size is omitted from some rows. Given values are once, few, many or a class for expanded clones.

D gene: -
V gene: TRBV10-3
CDR3 length: 16
J gene: TRBJ2-2
clone size: few
CDR3 DNA: TGTGCCATCAGTAACAGGGGAGGGAAATACACCGGGGAGCTGTTTTTT
CDR3 protein: CAISNRGGKYTGELFF

D gene: -
V gene: TRBV4-1
CDR3 length: 14
J gene: TRBJ2-3
clone size: few
CDR3 DNA: TGCGCCAGCAGCCCTGCGGGGTCAGAAGATACGCAGTATTTT
CDR3 protein: CASSPAGSEDTQYF

D gene: TRBD2
V gene: TRBV3-1
CDR3 length: 17
J gene: TRBJ2-3
clone size: few
CDR3 DNA: TGTGCCAGCAGCCGGAGGGTGACTAGCGGGGACACAGATACGCAGTATTTT
CDR3 protein: CASSRRVTSGDTDTQYF

D gene: TRBD2
V gene: TRBV4-3
CDR3 length: 14
J gene: TRBJ2-1
clone size: -
CDR3 DNA: TGCGCCAGCAGCCTTCGGACTAGACGGGATGAGCAGTTCTTC
CDR3 protein: CASSLRTRRDEQFF

D gene: -
V gene: TRBV5-1
CDR3 length: 15
J gene: TRBJ2-1
clone size: -
CDR3 DNA: TGCGCCAGCAGCGCGGAAGTCCTTCCCTACAATGAGCAGTTCTTC
CDR3 protein: CASSAEVLPYNEQFF

D gene: TRBD1
V gene: TRBV12-3/TRBV12-4
CDR3 length: 15
J gene: TRBJ2-1
clone size: -
CDR3 DNA: TGTGCCAGCACCCTAGACAGGGGGAGGGGCAATGAGCAGTTCTTC
CDR3 protein: CASTLDRGRGNEQFF

D gene: TRBD2
V gene: TRBV27
CDR3 length: 15
J gene: TRBJ2-1
clone size: few
CDR3 DNA: TGTGCCAGCAGTTTACCAGCGGGGGGGCTTAATGAGCAGTTCTTC
CDR3 protein: CASSLPAGGLNEQFF

D gene: -
V gene: TRBV4-2
CDR3 length: 14
J gene: TRBJ2-1
clone size: few
CDR3 DNA: TGTGCCAGCAGCTCCACGGACAGAAACAATGAGCAGTTCTTC
CDR3 protein: CASSSTDRNNEQFF

D gene: TRBD2
V gene: TRBV6-1
CDR3 length: 13
J gene: TRBJ2-1
clone size: few
CDR3 DNA: TGTGCCAGCAGACCCACCGGCGGGGGAGAGCAGTTCTTC
CDR3 protein: CASRPTGGGEQFF

D gene: -
V gene: TRBV12-3/TRBV12-4
CDR3 length: 13
J gene: TRBJ1-1
clone size: few
CDR3 DNA: TGTGCCAGCAGAGCCAGTTCGGGGACTGAAGCTTTCTTT
CDR3 protein: CASRASSGTEAFF

D gene: TRBD2
V gene: TRBV29-1
CDR3 length: 13
J gene: TRBJ2-5
clone size: few
CDR3 DNA: TGCAGCGTCTCAGCGGGGGCAGGAGAGACCCAGTACTTC
CDR3 protein: CSVSAGAGETQYF

D gene: -
V gene: TRBV18
CDR3 length: 13
J gene: TRBJ1-2
clone size: few
CDR3 DNA: TGTGCCAGCTCACCATCAGGGGATAATGGCTACACCTTC
CDR3 protein: CASSPSGDNGYTF

D gene: -
V gene: TRBV2
CDR3 length: 13
J gene: TRBJ2-7
clone size: few
CDR3 DNA: TGTGCCAGCAGTGGATTCCCCTCCTACGAGCAGTACTTC
CDR3 protein: CASSGFPSYEQYF

D gene: TRBD1
V gene: TRBV30
CDR3 length: 15
J gene: TRBJ1-1
clone size: -
CDR3 DNA: TGTGCCTGGAGTGGACAGGGCTCACTCAACACTGAAGCTTTCTTT
CDR3 protein: CAWSGQGSLNTEAFF

D gene: -
V gene: TRBV12-3/TRBV12-4
CDR3 length: 16
J gene: TRBJ2-6
clone size: -
CDR3 DNA: TGTGCCAGCAGAAACCTAGAAATCTCTGGGGCCAACGTCCTGACTTTC
CDR3 protein: CASRNLEISGANVLTF

D gene: -
V gene: TRBV10-3
CDR3 length: 14
J gene: TRBJ1-1
clone size: few
CDR3 DNA: TGTGCCATCAGTGAAATAAGGTCTCACACTGAAGCTTTCTTT
CDR3 protein: CAISEIRSHTEAFF

D gene: TRBD2
V gene: TRBV12-3/TRBV12-4
CDR3 length: 14
J gene: TRBJ2-3
clone size: few
CDR3 DNA: TGTGCCAGCAGACTAGCGGGGTACACAGATACGCAGTATTTT
CDR3 protein: CASRLAGYTDTQYF

D gene: TRBD2
V gene: TRBV5-1
CDR3 length: 14
J gene: TRBJ2-3
clone size: few
CDR3 DNA: TGCGCCAGCAGCTGGCGGACTAGATCAGATACGCAGTATTTT
CDR3 protein: CASSWRTRSDTQYF

D gene: -
V gene: TRBV27
CDR3 length: 14
J gene: TRBJ2-7
clone size: -
CDR3 DNA: TGTGCCAGCAGTTTCGTAGGTCCGGTGACCGAGCAGTACTTC
CDR3 protein: CASSFVGPVTEQYF

D gene: -
V gene: TRBV4-1
CDR3 length: 18
J gene: TRBJ1-6
clone size: -
CDR3 DNA: TGCGCCAGCAGCCACCGGCAACAGGAGAGCTCCTATAATTCACCCCTCCACTTT
CDR3 protein: CASSHRQQESSYNSPLHF

D gene: TRBD1
V gene: TRBV20-1
CDR3 length: 14
J gene: TRBJ2-7
clone size: -
CDR3 DNA: TGCAGTGCACCTGAACAGGGGGCGACCTACGAGCAGTACTTC
CDR3 protein: CSAPEQGATYEQYF

D gene: TRBD2
V gene: TRBV4-2
CDR3 length: 14
J gene: TRBJ2-3
clone size: -
CDR3 DNA: TGTGCCAGCAGTGGGACTAGCGGGAGTTATACGCAGTATTTT
CDR3 protein: CASSGTSGSYTQYF

D gene: -
V gene: TRBV7-8
CDR3 length: 12
J gene: TRBJ2-1
clone size: many
CDR3 DNA: TGTGCCAGCAGCTTAGTTGGAGTTGAGCAGTTCTTC
CDR3 protein: CASSLVGVEQFF

D gene: -
V gene: TRBV7-9
CDR3 length: 15
J gene: TRBJ1-1
clone size: -
CDR3 DNA: TGTGCCAGCAGCTTAGGAGGAGGCAGGAACACTGAAGCTTTCTTT
CDR3 protein: CASSLGGGRNTEAFF

D gene: -
V gene: TRBV12-3/TRBV12-4
CDR3 length: 15
J gene: TRBJ1-2
clone size: few
CDR3 DNA: TGTGCCAGCAGTTTATTCAGGGCGGAATACTATGGCTACACCTTC
CDR3 protein: CASSLFRAEYYGYTF

D gene: TRBD1
V gene: TRBV5-1
CDR3 length: 15
J gene: TRBJ2-1
clone size: few
CDR3 DNA: TGCGCCAGCAGCACGACAGGGGACGCATACAATGAGCAGTTCTTC
CDR3 protein: CASSTTGDAYNEQFF

D gene: -
V gene: TRBV20-1
CDR3 length: 12
J gene: TRBJ2-3
clone size: few
CDR3 DNA: TGCAGTGCTCCGGACTTTACAGATACGCAGTATTTT
CDR3 protein: CSAPDFTDTQYF

D gene: -
V gene: TRBV5-1
CDR3 length: 17
J gene: TRBJ1-5
clone size: -
CDR3 DNA: TGCGCCAGCAGCGTGACCCCGACAGACTATAGCAATCAGCCCCAGCATTTT
CDR3 protein: CASSVTPTDYSNQPQHF

D gene: TRBD2
V gene: TRBV2
CDR3 length: 18
J gene: TRBJ2-5
clone size: few
CDR3 DNA: TGTACCAGCAGTCCAGGACTAGCGGGGGGGTATCCTCAAGAGACCCAGTACTTC
CDR3 protein: CTSSPGLAGGYPQETQYF